These T cell receptor beta chains were read from a single sample in a study of identical twins. Each CDR3 protein is one row after TCRdb ran MiXCR on the 5' RACE reads. Seen here are around 1.7 million distinct CDR3 sequences, less than 40% observed once, and the top ten hold roughly 0.3%. The specimen sequenced was cord blood. The origin of the receptors is a newborn girl in good health. The CDR3 runs from the conserved cysteine through the conserved F or W. Fields, in order: J gene, V gene, D gene, clone size, CDR3 DNA, CDR3 protein. A D gene is named only where the DNA matches it firmly. The size field is filled for only some rows; it gives once, few, many or a size class.

J: TRBJ2-7; V: TRBV7-9; D: .; size: few; DNA: TGTTCCAGCAGCTTACTTAGAGACAGGGAGGGTGAGCAGTACTTC; CDR3: CSSSLLRDREGEQYF
J: TRBJ2-3; V: TRBV9; D: TRBD2; size: few; DNA: TGTGCCAGCACCTATACAGCGGGAGGGTGGGCAGATACGCAGTATTTT; CDR3: CASTYTAGGWADTQYF
J: TRBJ2-3; V: TRBV6-2/TRBV6-3; D: .; size: .; DNA: TGTGCCAGCAGCCCGAGGGAGCGGGCGGGCACAGATACGCAGTATTTT; CDR3: CASSPRERAGTDTQYF
J: TRBJ2-5; V: TRBV29-1; D: .; size: .; DNA: TGCAGCGTCCTAGGACCCGCAATCCCGAAAATCAGGGAGCAGTACTTC; CDR3: CSVLGPAIPKIREQYF
J: TRBJ1-2; V: TRBV20-1; D: .; size: few; DNA: TGCAGTGCTACAGGGACAATGCGGACGGGATATGGCTACACCTTC; CDR3: CSATGTMRTGYGYTF
J: TRBJ2-7; V: TRBV20-1; D: .; size: .; DNA: TGCAGTGCTAGAGAAGACAGCTTTGGGCCCTACGAGCAGTACTTC; CDR3: CSAREDSFGPYEQYF
J: TRBJ2-7; V: TRBV6-5; D: TRBD2; size: few; DNA: TGTGCCAGCAGTCCCGCTAGCGGGATTGTATACGAGCAGTACTTC; CDR3: CASSPASGIVYEQYF
J: TRBJ2-5; V: TRBV20-1; D: .; size: once; DNA: TGCAGTGCTAGAGCCGGGGTCACGATTCAAGAGACCCAGTACTTC; CDR3: CSARAGVTIQETQYF
J: TRBJ1-5; V: TRBV12-3/TRBV12-4; D: TRBD1; size: .; DNA: TGTGCCAGCAGTTTGGGACAGCAAAAAAATCAGCCCCAGCATTTT; CDR3: CASSLGQQKNQPQHF
J: TRBJ2-5; V: TRBV27; D: .; size: .; DNA: TGTGCCAGCAGTTCAGACGGGGTGATTGGGAAAGAGACCCAGTACTTC; CDR3: CASSSDGVIGKETQYF
J: TRBJ1-1; V: TRBV20-1; D: .; size: .; DNA: TGCAGTGCTAGTGCCGGGGGGGGCGTAGCTTTCTTT; CDR3: CSASAGGGVAFF
J: TRBJ2-7; V: TRBV15; D: TRBD1; size: .; DNA: TGTGCCACCAGCAGTTTCAGCCGGGACAGCAAATACGAGCAGTACTTC; CDR3: CATSSFSRDSKYEQYF
J: TRBJ1-4; V: TRBV5-1; D: .; size: few; DNA: TGCGCCAGCAGCCAACAGACACTTAATGAAAAACTGTTTTTT; CDR3: CASSQQTLNEKLFF
J: TRBJ2-1; V: TRBV3-1; D: .; size: few; DNA: TGTGCCAGCAGCCAATTCTTGAGGCTAGCCGCCAATGAGCAGTTCTTC; CDR3: CASSQFLRLAANEQFF
J: TRBJ2-7; V: TRBV29-1; D: TRBD1; size: few; DNA: TGCAGCGTGCGACAGGGGGCCTACGAGCAGTACTTC; CDR3: CSVRQGAYEQYF